The 13 T cell receptor beta chains below were found in one sample sequenced in a study of HIV-infected patients and healthy controls. TCRdb independently ran MiXCR on the 5' RACE reads; one entry per CDR3 protein. The sample includes 15,000 to 20,000 distinct CDR3 sequences, 15% to 20% seen only once; the top ten take approximately 35%. Sequencing used CD8+ T cells from blood. These receptors were collected from a human donor in good health.

The CDR3 coding sequence is TGTGCCAGCAGTTTTTCCCCGGGACAGGGAAGGAATGGCTACACCTTC. It specifies CASSFSPGQGRNGYTF. V and J are TRBV12-3 or TRBV12-4 and TRBJ1-2; TRBD1 matches at 9 bases. V lost 3 bases and J lost 6; bases outside the gene matches: 11. This CDR3 region has 16 residues.

V gene TRBV7-9 combines with J gene TRBJ2-7, with D perhaps matching TRBD1 (6 bases). Germline values: CDR1 SEHNR, CDR2 FQNEAQ (reference sequence). V lost 2 bases and J lost 5, with 16 bases in between. The CDR3 covers 15 residues. The CDR3 loop is CASSLYDRRGHEQYF. Here the CDR3 DNA reads TGTGCCAGCAGCTTATACGACAGGAGAGGGCACGAGCAGTACTTC.

This clonotype was recorded many times. The chain recombines TRBV5-1 with TRBJ1-2; D call uncertain. CDR1 and CDR2 (germline): SGHRS, YFSETQ. The CDR3 consists of 15 residues. V dropped 4 bases and J dropped 1 base, with 14 bases sitting between them. CDR3 region: CASSVNEFLNYGYTF. The CDR3 DNA reads as TGCGCCAGCAGCGTAAACGAGTTTCTTAACTATGGCTACACCTTC.

This clonotype appeared many times. Here the CDR3 reads CASSYRGTGVEYEQYF. The CDR3 DNA reads TGTGCCAGCAGTTACCGCGGGACAGGGGTAGAATACGAGCAGTACTTC. The chain uses TRBV6-5 and TRBJ2-7; 10 bases fit TRBD1. The V gene's germline CDR1 is MNHEY and CDR2 SVGAGI. The J segment lost 4 bases and the V segment lost 2 bases, leaving 8 bases of the junction unmatched. The length of the CDR3 is 16 residues.

The V call is TRBV9, the J call TRBJ1-1, with 8 bases aligning to TRBD1. This CDR3 is 13 amino acids long. The germline V gene encodes CDR1 SGDLS and CDR2 YYNGEE. V was pared by 3 bases and J by 10 bases, with 8 bases of the junction left unmatched. The CDR3 DNA is TGTGCCAGCAGCGCTGGGACAGGCGAAGGAGCTTTCTTT. Translating gives CASSAGTGEGAFF.

The chain has TRBV11-1 and TRBJ2-7; no firm D call. V was cut by 4 bases and J by 0 bases, with 16 bases left in between. The CDR3 is made up of 16 amino acids. The V gene's germline CDR1 is SGHAT and CDR2 FQDESV (reference sequence). CDR3 sequence: CASSSGWGSLSYEQYF. DNA of the CDR3: TGTGCCAGCAGCTCAGGATGGGGTTCCCTCTCCTACGAGCAGTACTTC.

The chain links TRBV3-1 to TRBJ1-6, with D hard to call. The CDR3 has 12 amino acids. Germline CDR1 and CDR2: LGHDT and YNNKEL (reference sequence). Trimming took off 0 bases at V and 8 bases at J, with 2 bases between the two ends. DNA for the CDR3: TGTGCCAGCAGCCAAGAGGATTCACCCCTCCACTTT. This encodes CASSQEDSPLHF.

By proportion, this clonotype is medium-sized (0.01 to 0.1%). The chain uses TRBV6-1 and TRBJ1-5, with TRBD1 identical over 8 bases. Trimming at V came to 2 bases and at J to 4 bases, leaving 4 bases not matched to a gene. CDR1 and CDR2 (germline): MNHNS, SASEGT. This CDR3 contains 15 residues. The CDR3 region has the DNA TGTGCCAGCAGTGAAAGGACAGGGTCAAATCAGCCCCAGCATTTT. Residues: CASSERTGSNQPQHF.

This clonotype was observed a handful of times. J is TRBJ2-1 and V is TRBV6-6; the match to TRBD2 covers 11 bases. This CDR3 is 14 amino acids long. Germline trimming cut 6 bases from V and 7 bases from J; bases unmatched to any gene: 5. Germline assignment: CDR1 MNHNY and CDR2 SVGAGI (reference sequence). The CDR3 loop reads CASRIAGGLNEQFF. DNA of the CDR3: TGTGCCAGCAGGATAGCGGGGGGGTTGAATGAGCAGTTCTTC.

This clonotype was detected ten times or more. The chain recombines TRBV6-1 with TRBJ2-7; 12 bases are a match to TRBD2. The V segment lost 3 bases and the J segment 2 bases; nucleotides outside the gene matches: 2. There are 15 residues in the CDR3. Germline assignment: CDR1 MNHNS and CDR2 SASEGT. The chain's CDR3 is CASSDRLAGAYEQYF. CDR3 in DNA: TGTGCCAGCAGTGATCGACTAGCGGGAGCCTACGAGCAGTACTTC.

This clonotype occurred a few times. The chain has TRBV10-2 and TRBJ2-7; D unclear. V was clipped by 2 bases and J by 2 bases, with 10 bases between them. The CDR3 sequence is 14 residues long. Germline V gene sequence: CDR1 WSHSY, CDR2 SAAADI. The CDR3 region has the DNA TGCGCCAGCAGTGAGCCGCCAGTCGCCTACGAGCAGTACTTC. It yields the protein CASSEPPVAYEQYF.

Many counts were recorded for this clonotype. The J gene is TRBJ2-7, the V gene TRBV4-2, with TRBD1 matching over 7 bases. The CDR3 length is 17 residues. CDR1 and CDR2 (germline): LGHNA, YNFKEQ. V gave up 1 base and J gave up 0 bases; unmatched junction bases: 9. DNA for the CDR3: TGTGCCAGCAGCCAAGCTACCAACAGGGGAAACTCCTACGAGCAGTACTTC. Translating gives CASSQATNRGNSYEQYF.

The genes are TRBV11-3 and TRBJ2-7; D gene ambiguous. The germline V gene has CDR1 SGHNT and CDR2 YENEEA. V lost 6 bases, J lost 1 base, and 4 bases lay in between. This CDR3 has 11 residues. The DNA for the CDR3 is TGTGCCAGCAGTTTTTCCTACGAGCAGTACTTC. Encoded protein: CASSFSYEQYF. Together with reference TRBV11-3 and TRBJ2-7, the CDR3 gives the full variable domain: EAGVVQSPRYKIIEKKQPVAFWCNPISGHNTLYWYLQNLGQGPELLIRYENEEAVDDSQLPKDRFSAERLKGVDSTLKIQPAELGDSAVYLCASSFSYEQYFGPGTRLTVT.